This passage covers 3 T cell receptor beta chains from one sample sequenced in a study of technical replicates of blood from a few donors. Assay: immunoSEQ multiplex PCR; the TCRdb copy retains only in-frame clones and omits some. The table includes roughly 100,000 clones, approximately 96% detected once. The source material was T cells isolated from PBMCs. These receptors originate from a human donor in good health.

The gene calls are TRBV19 and TRBJ2-2, with D possibly being TRBD2 (6 bases). Trimming took off 5 bases at V and 2 bases at J, with 12 bases between the two ends. Germline V CDR1 and CDR2: LNHDA, SQIVND (reference sequence). The CDR3 extends over 15 amino acids. CDR3 sequence reads: CASSVGTGNTGELFF. In nucleotides, the CDR3 is TGTGCCAGTAGTGTCGGGACTGGTAACACCGGGGAGCTGTTTTTT.

Here the CDR3 DNA reads TGTGCCAGCAGTTTAGGGTCTCGGACAGGGAATAAGGAGACCCAGTACTTC. Its protein product is CASSLGSRTGNKETQYF. The chain combines TRBV27 with TRBJ2-5; 8 bases are shared with TRBD1. The CDR3 consists of 17 residues. The germline V gene encodes CDR1 MNHEY and CDR2 SMNVEV (reference sequence). The J segment lost 5 bases and the V segment lost 2 bases, leaving 13 bases of the junction unmatched.

This clone was recorded once. CDR3 in amino acids: CASSERDSFSYEQYF. The DNA of the CDR3 is TGTGCCAGCAGTGAGAGGGACAGCTTCTCCTACGAGCAGTACTTC. V gene TRBV27 combines with J gene TRBJ2-7, with 7 bases lining up with TRBD1. CDR3 length equals 15 residues. V shed 5 bases, J shed 0 bases, and the junction held 7 bases outside the gene matches. Germline V gene lookup returns CDR1 MNHEY and CDR2 SMNVEV (reference sequence).